This T cell receptor (beta chain) was sequenced during a study of CD8+CD57+ T cells in acquired aplastic anemia. The TCR beta profiling, which covered VDJ combination and CDR3 sequence, was carried out using genomic DNA as the template. TCRdb processed the reads anew with MiXCR; each CDR3 protein has one entry. The sample holds about 160,000 distinct CDR3 sequences, more than 45% seen once. CDR1 and CDR2 (germline): SQVTM, ANQGSEA. Trimming took off 4 bases at V and 1 base at J, with 17 bases between the two ends. This CDR3 is built from 15 residues. As for this clonotype: Its antigen remains unidentified.

Broader study findings: Patients and controls shared under 35 CD8+ CDR3 sequences, which appeared highly expressed in patients and within their immunodominant clones. Any difference that existed in CD8+ Simpson's diversity between patients and controls was not significant.

An expansion of CD8+CD57+ cells by flow cytometry had been shown in patients chosen for sequencing. Untreated patients provided the blood samples, with no therapy given before sampling. This sequence was found in a human donor with aplastic anemia. Sequencing was carried out using sorted CD4+, CD8+, or CD8+CD57+ T cells (not recorded which) from PBMCs. This chain connects TRBV29-1 to TRBJ2-7; a possible D gene is TRBD2 (6 bases). CDR3 nucleotide sequence: TGCAGCGTTGTCAGCCAAGATGGGACTTCCTACGAGCAGTACTTC. Translation: CSVVSQDGTSYEQYF.